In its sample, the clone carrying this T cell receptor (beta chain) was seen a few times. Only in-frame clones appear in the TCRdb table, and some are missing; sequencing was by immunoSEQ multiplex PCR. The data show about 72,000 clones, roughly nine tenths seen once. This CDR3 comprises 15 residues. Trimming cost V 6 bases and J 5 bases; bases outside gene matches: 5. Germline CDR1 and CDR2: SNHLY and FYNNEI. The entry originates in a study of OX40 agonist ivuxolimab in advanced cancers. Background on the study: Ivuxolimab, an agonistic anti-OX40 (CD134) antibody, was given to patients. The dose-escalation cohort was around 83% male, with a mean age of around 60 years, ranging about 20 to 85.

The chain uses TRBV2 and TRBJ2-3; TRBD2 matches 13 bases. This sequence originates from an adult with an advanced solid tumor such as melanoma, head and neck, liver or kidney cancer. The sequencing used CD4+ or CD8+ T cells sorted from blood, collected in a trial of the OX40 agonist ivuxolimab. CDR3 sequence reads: CASRPRTSGGDTQYF. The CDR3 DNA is TGTGCCAGCAGACCAAGGACTAGCGGGGGAGATACGCAGTATTTT.